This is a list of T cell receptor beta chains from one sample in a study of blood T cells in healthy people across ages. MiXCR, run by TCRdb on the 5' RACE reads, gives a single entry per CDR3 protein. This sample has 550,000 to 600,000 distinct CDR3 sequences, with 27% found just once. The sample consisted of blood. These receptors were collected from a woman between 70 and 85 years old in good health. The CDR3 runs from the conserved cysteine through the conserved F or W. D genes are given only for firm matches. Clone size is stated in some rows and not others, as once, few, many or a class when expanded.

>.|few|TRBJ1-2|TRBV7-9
CASSLQDTSNYGYTF
TGTGCCAGCAGCTTACAAGACACATCGAACTATGGCTACACCTTC
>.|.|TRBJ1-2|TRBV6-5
CASSYTGISNYGYTF
TGTGCCAGCAGTTATACAGGGATCTCCAACTATGGCTACACCTTC
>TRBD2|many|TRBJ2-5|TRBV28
CASRSGGQETQYF
TGTGCCAGCAGGAGCGGGGGACAAGAGACCCAGTACTTC
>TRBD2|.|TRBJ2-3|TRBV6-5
CASSYRTSGKADTQYF
TGTGCCAGCAGTTATCGGACTAGCGGGAAAGCAGATACGCAGTATTTT
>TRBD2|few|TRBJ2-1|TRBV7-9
CASKLAGGPGSVEQFF
TGTGCCAGCAAACTAGCGGGGGGGCCTGGGTCCGTTGAGCAGTTCTTC
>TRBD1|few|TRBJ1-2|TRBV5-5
CASNLFGQGSNYGYTF
TGTGCCAGCAACCTTTTTGGACAGGGTTCTAACTATGGCTACACCTTC
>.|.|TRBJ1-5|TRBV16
CASSQRVYSNQPQHF
TGTGCCAGCAGCCAAAGAGTTTATAGCAATCAGCCCCAGCATTTT
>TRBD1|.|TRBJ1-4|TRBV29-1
CSATIQNRQGSREKLFF
TGCAGCGCCACAATCCAGAATAGACAGGGTTCGCGAGAAAAACTGTTTTTT
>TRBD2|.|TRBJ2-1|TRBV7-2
CASSSLATNEQFF
TGTGCCAGCAGCTCACTAGCGACGAATGAGCAGTTCTTC
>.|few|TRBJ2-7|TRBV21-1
CASMKASSSRSSYEQYF
TGTGCCAGCATGAAGGCCAGTTCTTCTCGGAGCTCCTACGAGCAGTACTTC
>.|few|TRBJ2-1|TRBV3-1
CASSQEGGAKNEQFF
TGTGCCAGCAGCCAAGAAGGGGGGGCCAAAAATGAGCAGTTCTTC
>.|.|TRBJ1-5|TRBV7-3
CASSSVEGRGANSNQPQHF
TGTGCCAGCAGCTCTGTCGAGGGGAGGGGGGCTAATAGCAATCAGCCCCAGCATTTT
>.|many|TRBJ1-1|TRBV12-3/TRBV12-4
CASTLGGGQSEAFF
TGTGCCAGCACCTTGGGGGGCGGACAGAGTGAAGCTTTCTTT
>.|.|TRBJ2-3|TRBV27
CANSPRGVPDTQYF
TGTGCCAACAGCCCCAGGGGGGTCCCAGATACGCAGTATTTT
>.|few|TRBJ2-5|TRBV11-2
CASSHHGGLQETQYF
TGTGCCAGCAGCCACCACGGGGGTCTCCAAGAGACCCAGTACTTC
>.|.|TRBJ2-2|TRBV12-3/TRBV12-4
CASSFNWGPIAGELFF
TGTGCCAGCAGTTTCAATTGGGGGCCCATCGCCGGGGAGCTGTTTTTT
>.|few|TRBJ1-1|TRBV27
CASNPQGGLAEAFF
TGTGCCAGCAACCCGCAAGGGGGGCTTGCTGAAGCTTTCTTT
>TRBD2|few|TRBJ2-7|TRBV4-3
CASSQRVAGGSSYEQYF
TGCGCCAGCAGCCAGAGGGTTGCCGGGGGGAGCTCCTACGAGCAGTACTTC
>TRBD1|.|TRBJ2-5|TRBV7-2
CASSLGQGQTQYF
TGTGCCAGCAGCTTGGGACAGGGCCAGACCCAGTACTTC
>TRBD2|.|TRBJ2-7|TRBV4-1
CASSQGGGGFYEQYF
TGCGCCAGCAGCCAAGGGGGGGGTGGCTTCTACGAGCAGTACTTC
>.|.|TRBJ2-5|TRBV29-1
CSVEAQGPKTQYF
TGCAGCGTTGAAGCCCAGGGGCCGAAGACCCAGTACTTC
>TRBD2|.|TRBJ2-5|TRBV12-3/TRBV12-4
CASSLSWLAGQETQYF
TGTGCCAGCAGTTTAAGTTGGCTAGCGGGGCAAGAGACCCAGTACTTC
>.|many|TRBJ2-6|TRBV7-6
CASSPTGGAGANVLTF
TGTGCCAGCAGCCCAACAGGGGGGGCTGGGGCCAACGTCCTGACTTTC
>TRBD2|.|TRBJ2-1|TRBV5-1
CASSPKLTSGSGDEQFF
TGCGCCAGCAGCCCTAAACTGACTAGCGGGAGTGGTGATGAGCAGTTCTTC
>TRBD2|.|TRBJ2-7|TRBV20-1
CSAGTSLLWEQYF
TGCAGTGCCGGGACTAGCCTGCTGTGGGAGCAGTACTTC
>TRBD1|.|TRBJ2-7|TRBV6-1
CASSERDRGYEQYF
TGTGCCAGCAGTGAACGGGACAGGGGCTACGAGCAGTACTTC
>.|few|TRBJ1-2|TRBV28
CASGLVSGYTF
TGTGCCAGCGGGTTAGTGAGCGGCTACACCTTC
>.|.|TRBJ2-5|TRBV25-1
CASSESHDIVKETQYF
TGTGCCAGCAGTGAATCCCATGACATAGTCAAAGAGACCCAGTACTTC
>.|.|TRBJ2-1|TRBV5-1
CASSLVVARLYNEQFF
TGTGCCAGCAGCTTGGTTGTCGCACGCTTATACAATGAGCAGTTCTTC
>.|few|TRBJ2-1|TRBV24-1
CATSEREPTSNEQFF
TGTGCCACCAGTGAACGGGAGCCCACGTCCAATGAGCAGTTCTTC
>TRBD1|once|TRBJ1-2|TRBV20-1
CSARRTGGDDYGYTF
TGCAGTGCTAGACGGACAGGGGGCGACGACTATGGCTACACCTTC
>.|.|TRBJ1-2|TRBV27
CASSLNFRGGYTF
TGTGCCAGCAGTTTAAACTTCAGGGGAGGCTACACCTTC
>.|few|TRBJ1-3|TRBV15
CATRGVSGNTIYF
TGTGCCACCCGCGGGGTCTCTGGAAACACCATATATTTT
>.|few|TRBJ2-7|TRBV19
CASSIDFGQSYEQYF
TGTGCCAGTAGTATAGATTTTGGCCAGTCCTACGAGCAGTACTTC
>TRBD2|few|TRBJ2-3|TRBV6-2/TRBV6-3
CASRSGLAGTTDTQYF
TGTGCCAGCAGATCGGGACTAGCGGGGACCACAGATACGCAGTATTTT
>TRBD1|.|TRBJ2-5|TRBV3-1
CASRPSLTGDQETQYF
TGTGCCAGCAGACCTTCATTGACAGGGGATCAAGAGACCCAGTACTTC
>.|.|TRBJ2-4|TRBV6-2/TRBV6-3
CAKRGWDIQYF
TGTGCCAAAAGGGGCTGGGACATTCAGTACTTC
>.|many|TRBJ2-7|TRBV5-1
CASSRSPRVMDYEQYF
TGCGCCAGCAGTCGGTCCCCCAGGGTGATGGACTACGAGCAGTACTTC
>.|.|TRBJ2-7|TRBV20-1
CSALAPTYEQYF
TGCAGTGCTCTAGCGCCAACCTACGAGCAGTACTTC
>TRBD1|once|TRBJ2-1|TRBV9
CASSAHPGQGYEQFF
TGTGCCAGCAGCGCACATCCGGGACAGGGTTATGAGCAGTTCTTC
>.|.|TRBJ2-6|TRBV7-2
CASSLTLTAGANVLTF
TGTGCCAGCAGCTTAACCTTGACAGCTGGGGCCAACGTCCTGACTTTC
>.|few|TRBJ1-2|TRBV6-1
CASMNLGLNYGYTF
TGTGCCAGCATGAATCTGGGGTTGAACTATGGCTACACCTTC